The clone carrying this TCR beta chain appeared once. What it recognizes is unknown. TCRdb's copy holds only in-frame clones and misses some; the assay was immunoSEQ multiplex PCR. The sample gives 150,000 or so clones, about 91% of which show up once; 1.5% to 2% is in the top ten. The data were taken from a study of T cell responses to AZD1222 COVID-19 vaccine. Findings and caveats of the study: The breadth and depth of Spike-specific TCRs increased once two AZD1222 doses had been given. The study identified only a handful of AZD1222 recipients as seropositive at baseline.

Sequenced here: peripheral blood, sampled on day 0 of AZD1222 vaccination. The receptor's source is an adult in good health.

The CDR3 loop is CASSMGLAGSSYEQYF. The CDR3 DNA reads TGTGCCAGCAGCATGGGACTAGCGGGGAGCTCCTACGAGCAGTACTTC. The chain is built from TRBV5-4 and TRBJ2-7; 13 bases agree with TRBD2. The V gene end was trimmed by 4 bases and the J gene end by 0 bases; junction bases not matched to a gene: 4. This CDR3 has 16 residues. Germline lookup yields CDR1 SGHNT and CDR2 YYREEE (reference sequence).